This TCR beta chain is drawn from a study of T-cell memory formation after mild COVID-19. Study-level findings and limits: Of the contracting clones, CD4+ ones lay mainly in CM and EM, and CD8+ ones in EMRA. Clones contracting across day 15 to 85 had a balanced CD4/CD8 profile; later expanding clones leaned CD4+. Some SARS-CoV-2-responding clones were already detected in memory before infection.

Constant-segment-primed 5'RACE gave TCR alpha and TCR beta cDNA libraries with sample barcodes and UMIs. Using its own MiXCR run on the 5' RACE reads, TCRdb lists one record per CDR3 protein. The sample lists roughly 400,000 distinct CDR3 sequences; more than 15% were seen once. About this clonotype itself: Its target is not known.

The TCR comes from a man between 18 and 29 years old who had mild COVID-19 (a few samples of this study predate the infection). Cell type and time point are not known. Sequenced material: PBMCs or a T cell subset sorted from them (not recorded which).

Here the CDR3 DNA reads TGTGCCAGCAGTTTTTTCTCAGGGAGGGTCACTGAAGCTTTCTTT. This translates into CASSFFSGRVTEAFF. The genes are TRBV12-3 or TRBV12-4 and TRBJ1-1; maybe TRBD1 (5 bases). The CDR3 is 15 amino acids. V gave up 3 bases and J gave up 4 bases, with 15 bases separating them.